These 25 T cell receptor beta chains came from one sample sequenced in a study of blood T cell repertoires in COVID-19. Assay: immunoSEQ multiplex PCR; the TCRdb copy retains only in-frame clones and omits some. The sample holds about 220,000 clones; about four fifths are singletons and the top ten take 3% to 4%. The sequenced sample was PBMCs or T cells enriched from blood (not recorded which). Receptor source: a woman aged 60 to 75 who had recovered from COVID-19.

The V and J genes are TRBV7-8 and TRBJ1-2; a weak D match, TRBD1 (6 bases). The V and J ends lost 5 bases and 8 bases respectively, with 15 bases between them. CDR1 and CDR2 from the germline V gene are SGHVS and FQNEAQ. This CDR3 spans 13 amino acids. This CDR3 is CASSAYRDGGYTF. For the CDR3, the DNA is TGTGCCAGCAGCGCCTACAGGGATGGGGGCTACACCTTC.

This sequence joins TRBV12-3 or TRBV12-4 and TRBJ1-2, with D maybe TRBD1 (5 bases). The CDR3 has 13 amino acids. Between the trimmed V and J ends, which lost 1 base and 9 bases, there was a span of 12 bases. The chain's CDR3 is CASSLGGVRSYTF. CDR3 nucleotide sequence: TGTGCCAGCAGTTTAGGGGGGGTCAGAAGCTACACCTTC.

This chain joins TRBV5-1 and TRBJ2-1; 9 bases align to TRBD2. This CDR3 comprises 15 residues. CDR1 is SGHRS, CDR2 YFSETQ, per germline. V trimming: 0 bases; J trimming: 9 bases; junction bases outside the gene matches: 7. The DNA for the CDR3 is TGCGCCAGCAGCTTGGGAGTAGCGGGAGACAGTGAGCAGTTCTTC. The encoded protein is CASSLGVAGDSEQFF. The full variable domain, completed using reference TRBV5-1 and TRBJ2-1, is KAGVTQTPRYLIKTRGQQVTLSCSPISGHRSVSWYQQTPGQGLQFLFEYFSETQRNKGNFPGRFSGRQFSNSRSEMNVSTLELGDSALYLCASSLGVAGDSEQFFGPGTRLTVL.

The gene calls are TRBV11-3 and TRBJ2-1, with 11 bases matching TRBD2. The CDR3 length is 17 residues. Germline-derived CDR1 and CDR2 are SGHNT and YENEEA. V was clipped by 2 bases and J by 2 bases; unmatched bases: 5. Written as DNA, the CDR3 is TGTGCCAGCAGCTTATACGGGACTAGCGGACCCTACAATGAGCAGTTCTTC. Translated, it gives CASSLYGTSGPYNEQFF.

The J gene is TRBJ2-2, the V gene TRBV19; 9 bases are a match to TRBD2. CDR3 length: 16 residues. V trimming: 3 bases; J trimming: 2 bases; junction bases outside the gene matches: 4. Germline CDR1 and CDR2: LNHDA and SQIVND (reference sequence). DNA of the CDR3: TGTGCCAGTAGTATGGCGGGAGGGCTTAACACCGGGGAGCTGTTTTTT. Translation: CASSMAGGLNTGELFF.

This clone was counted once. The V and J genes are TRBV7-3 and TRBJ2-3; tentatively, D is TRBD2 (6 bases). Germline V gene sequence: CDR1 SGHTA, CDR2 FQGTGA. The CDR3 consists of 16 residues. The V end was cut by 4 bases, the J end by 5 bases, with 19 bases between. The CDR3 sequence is CASSSGVPKGGDTQYF. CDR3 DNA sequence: TGTGCCAGCAGCTCCGGGGTACCTAAGGGAGGAGATACGCAGTATTTT.

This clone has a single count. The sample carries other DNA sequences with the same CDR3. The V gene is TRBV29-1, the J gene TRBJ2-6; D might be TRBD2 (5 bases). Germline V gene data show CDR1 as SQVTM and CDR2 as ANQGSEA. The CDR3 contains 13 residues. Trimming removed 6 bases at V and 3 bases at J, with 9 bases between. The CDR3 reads CSVEGSGANVLTF. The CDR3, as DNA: TGCAGCGTCGAGGGAAGTGGGGCCAACGTCCTGACTTTC.

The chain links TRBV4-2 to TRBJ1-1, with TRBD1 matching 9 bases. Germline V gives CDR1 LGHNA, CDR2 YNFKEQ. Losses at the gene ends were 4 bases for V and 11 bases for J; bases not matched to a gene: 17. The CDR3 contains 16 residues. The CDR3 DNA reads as TGTGCCAGCAGCCGGGCCCCGGGACAGGGTCGGATTAGGGCTTTCTTT. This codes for CASSRAPGQGRIRAFF.

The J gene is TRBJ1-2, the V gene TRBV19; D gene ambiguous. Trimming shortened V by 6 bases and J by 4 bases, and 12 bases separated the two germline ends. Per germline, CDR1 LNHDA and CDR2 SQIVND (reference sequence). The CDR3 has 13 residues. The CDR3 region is CASRRPGLYGYTF. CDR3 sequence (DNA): TGTGCCAGTAGACGTCCAGGTCTCTATGGCTACACCTTC.

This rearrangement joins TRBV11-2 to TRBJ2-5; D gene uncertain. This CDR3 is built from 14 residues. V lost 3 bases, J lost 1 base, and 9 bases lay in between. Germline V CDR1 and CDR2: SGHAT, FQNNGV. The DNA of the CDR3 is TGTGCCAGCAGCTTTGGAGTATCCCAAGAGACCCAGTACTTC. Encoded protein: CASSFGVSQETQYF.

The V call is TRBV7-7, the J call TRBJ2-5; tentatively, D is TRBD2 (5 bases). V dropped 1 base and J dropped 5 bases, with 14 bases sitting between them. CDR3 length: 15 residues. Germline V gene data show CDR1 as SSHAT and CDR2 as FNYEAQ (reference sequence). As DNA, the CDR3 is TGTGCCAGCAGCTTAGTGGGAACTAGTCGGGAGACCCAGTACTTC. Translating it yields CASSLVGTSRETQYF.

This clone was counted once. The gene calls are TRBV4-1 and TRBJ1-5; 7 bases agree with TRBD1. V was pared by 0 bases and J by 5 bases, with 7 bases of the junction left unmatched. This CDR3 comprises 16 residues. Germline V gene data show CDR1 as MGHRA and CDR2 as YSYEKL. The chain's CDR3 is CASSQDDTGVYQPQHF. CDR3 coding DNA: TGCGCCAGCAGCCAAGACGACACAGGGGTTTATCAGCCCCAGCATTTT.

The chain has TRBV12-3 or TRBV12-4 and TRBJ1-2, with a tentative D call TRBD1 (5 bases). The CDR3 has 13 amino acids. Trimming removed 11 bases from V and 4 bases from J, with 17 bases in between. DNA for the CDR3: TGTGCCTGCCGGCCCAGGGTTGGCTATGGCTACACCTTC. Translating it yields CACRPRVGYGYTF.

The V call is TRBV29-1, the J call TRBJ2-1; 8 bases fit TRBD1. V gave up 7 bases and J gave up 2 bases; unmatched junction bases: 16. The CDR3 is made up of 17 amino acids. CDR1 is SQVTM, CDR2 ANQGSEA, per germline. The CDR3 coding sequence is TGCAGCGCCCGAGCAGGGGGCGAAGGTGCCGCCTACAATGAGCAGTTCTTC. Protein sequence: CSARAGGEGAAYNEQFF.

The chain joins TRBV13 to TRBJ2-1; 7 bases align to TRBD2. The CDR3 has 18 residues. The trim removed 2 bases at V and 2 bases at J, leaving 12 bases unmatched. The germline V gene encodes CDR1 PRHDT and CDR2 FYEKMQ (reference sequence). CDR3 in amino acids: CASSLFKFSGGAYNEQFF. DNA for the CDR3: TGTGCCAGCAGCTTATTTAAGTTTTCGGGAGGCGCCTACAATGAGCAGTTCTTC.

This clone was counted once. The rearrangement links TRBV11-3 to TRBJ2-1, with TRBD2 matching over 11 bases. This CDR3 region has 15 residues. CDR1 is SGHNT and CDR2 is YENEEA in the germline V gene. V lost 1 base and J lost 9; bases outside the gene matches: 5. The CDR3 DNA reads TGTGCCAGCAGCTTAGTCTCGCTAGCGGGGGGTGAGCAGTTCTTC. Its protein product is CASSLVSLAGGEQFF.

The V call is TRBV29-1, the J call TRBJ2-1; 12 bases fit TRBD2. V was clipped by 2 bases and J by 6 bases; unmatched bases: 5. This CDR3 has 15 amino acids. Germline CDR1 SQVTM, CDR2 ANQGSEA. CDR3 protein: CSVETLAGGRNEQFF. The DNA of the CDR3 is TGCAGCGTTGAAACTCTAGCGGGGGGGCGCAATGAGCAGTTCTTC.

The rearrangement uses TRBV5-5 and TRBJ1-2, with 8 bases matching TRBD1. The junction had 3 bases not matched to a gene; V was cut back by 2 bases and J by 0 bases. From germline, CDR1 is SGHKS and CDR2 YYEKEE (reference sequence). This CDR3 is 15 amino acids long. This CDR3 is CASSLGQGPNYGYTF. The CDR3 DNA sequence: TGTGCCAGCAGCTTAGGACAGGGCCCTAACTATGGCTACACCTTC. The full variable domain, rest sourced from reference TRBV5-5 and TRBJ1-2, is DAGVTQSPTHLIKTRGQQVTLRCSPISGHKSVSWYQQVLGQGPQFIFQYYEKEERGRGNFPDRFSARQFPNYSSELNVNALLLGDSALYLCASSLGQGPNYGYTFGSGTRLTVV.

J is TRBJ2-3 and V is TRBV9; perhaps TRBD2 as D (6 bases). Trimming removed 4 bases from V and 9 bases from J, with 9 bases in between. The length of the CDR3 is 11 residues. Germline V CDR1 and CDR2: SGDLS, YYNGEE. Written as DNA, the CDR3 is TGTGCCAGCAGCCTCCGGGAGACGCAGTATTTT. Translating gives CASSLRETQYF.

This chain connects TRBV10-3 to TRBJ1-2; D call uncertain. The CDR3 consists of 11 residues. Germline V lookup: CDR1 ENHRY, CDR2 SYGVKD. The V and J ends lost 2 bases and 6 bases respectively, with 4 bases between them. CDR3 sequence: CAISELDGYTF. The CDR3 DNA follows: TGTGCCATCAGTGAGCTTGATGGCTACACCTTC.

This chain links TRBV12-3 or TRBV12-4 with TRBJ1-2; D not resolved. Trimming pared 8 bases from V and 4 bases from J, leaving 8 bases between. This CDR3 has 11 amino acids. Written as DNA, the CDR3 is TGTGCCAGCGGGAGACCCTATGGCTACACCTTC. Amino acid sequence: CASGRPYGYTF.

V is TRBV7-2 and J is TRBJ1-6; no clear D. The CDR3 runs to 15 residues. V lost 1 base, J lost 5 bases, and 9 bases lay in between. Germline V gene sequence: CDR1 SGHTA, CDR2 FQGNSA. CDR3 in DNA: TGTGCCAGCAGCTTAGGGCAGATAAATAATTCACCCCTCCACTTT. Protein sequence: CASSLGQINNSPLHF. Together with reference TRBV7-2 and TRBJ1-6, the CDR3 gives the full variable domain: GAGVSQSPSNKVTEKGKDVELRCDPISGHTALYWYRQSLGQGLEFLIYFQGNSAPDKSGLPSDRFSAERTGGSVSTLTIQRTQQEDSAVYLCASSLGQINNSPLHFGNGTRLTVT.

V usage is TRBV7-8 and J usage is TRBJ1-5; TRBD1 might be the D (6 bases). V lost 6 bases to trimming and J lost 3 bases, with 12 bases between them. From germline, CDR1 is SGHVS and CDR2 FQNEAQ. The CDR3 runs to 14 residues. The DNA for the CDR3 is TGTGCCAGCAGGCCACAGGGTTCCAATCAGCCCCAGCATTTT. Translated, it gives CASRPQGSNQPQHF.

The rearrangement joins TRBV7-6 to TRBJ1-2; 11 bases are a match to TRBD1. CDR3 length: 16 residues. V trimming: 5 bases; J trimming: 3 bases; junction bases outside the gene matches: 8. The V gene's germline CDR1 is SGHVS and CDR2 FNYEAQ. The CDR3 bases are TGTGCCAGCAGCCCACGTGGGGGACAGGGGGACTATGGCTACACCTTC. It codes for CASSPRGGQGDYGYTF.

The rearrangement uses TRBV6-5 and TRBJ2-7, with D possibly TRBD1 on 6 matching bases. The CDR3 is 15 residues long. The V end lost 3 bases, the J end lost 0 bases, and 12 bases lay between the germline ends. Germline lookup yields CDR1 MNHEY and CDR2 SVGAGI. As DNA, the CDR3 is TGTGCCAGCAGTTATTTCGGGGACACCTCCTACGAGCAGTACTTC. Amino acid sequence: CASSYFGDTSYEQYF.